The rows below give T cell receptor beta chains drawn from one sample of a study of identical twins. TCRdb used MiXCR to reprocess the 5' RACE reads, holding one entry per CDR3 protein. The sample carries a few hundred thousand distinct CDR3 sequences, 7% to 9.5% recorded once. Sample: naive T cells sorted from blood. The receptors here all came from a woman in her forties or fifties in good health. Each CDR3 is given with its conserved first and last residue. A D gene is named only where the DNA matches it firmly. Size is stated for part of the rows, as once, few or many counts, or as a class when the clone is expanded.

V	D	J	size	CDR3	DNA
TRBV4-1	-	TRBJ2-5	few	CASSQLAMSETQYF	TGCGCCAGCAGCCAACTTGCGATGAGCGAGACCCAGTACTTC
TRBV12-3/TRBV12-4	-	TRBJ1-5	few	CASSYRGSDSNQPQHF	TGTGCCAGCAGTTATCGGGGGAGCGATAGCAATCAGCCCCAGCATTTT
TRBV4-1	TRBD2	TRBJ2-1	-	CASSQDAGAGNEQFF	TGCGCCAGCAGCCAAGACGCGGGAGCAGGGAATGAGCAGTTCTTC
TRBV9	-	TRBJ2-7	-	CASSPLSGEYSYEQYF	TGTGCCAGCAGCCCCCTATCGGGGGAGTACTCCTACGAGCAGTACTTC
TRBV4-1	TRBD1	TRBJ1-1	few	CASSQATGYNTEAFF	TGCGCCAGCAGCCAAGCGACAGGGTATAACACTGAAGCTTTCTTT
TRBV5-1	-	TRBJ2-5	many	CASSLGVQETQYF	TGTGCCAGCAGTTTAGGGGTACAAGAGACCCAGTACTTC
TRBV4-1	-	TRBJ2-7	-	CASSLERTVYEQYF	TGCGCCAGCAGCCTAGAGCGGACAGTCTACGAGCAGTACTTC
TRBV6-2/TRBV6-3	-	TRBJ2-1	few	CASSYTGLLGEQFF	TGTGCCAGCAGTTACACTGGACTACTAGGGGAGCAGTTCTTC
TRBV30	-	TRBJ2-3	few	CAWRGAKFADTQYF	TGTGCCTGGAGAGGGGCGAAGTTCGCAGATACGCAGTATTTT
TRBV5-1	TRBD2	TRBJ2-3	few	CASSRAGGPPDTQYF	TGCGCCAGCAGCCGAGCGGGAGGGCCACCCGATACGCAGTATTTT